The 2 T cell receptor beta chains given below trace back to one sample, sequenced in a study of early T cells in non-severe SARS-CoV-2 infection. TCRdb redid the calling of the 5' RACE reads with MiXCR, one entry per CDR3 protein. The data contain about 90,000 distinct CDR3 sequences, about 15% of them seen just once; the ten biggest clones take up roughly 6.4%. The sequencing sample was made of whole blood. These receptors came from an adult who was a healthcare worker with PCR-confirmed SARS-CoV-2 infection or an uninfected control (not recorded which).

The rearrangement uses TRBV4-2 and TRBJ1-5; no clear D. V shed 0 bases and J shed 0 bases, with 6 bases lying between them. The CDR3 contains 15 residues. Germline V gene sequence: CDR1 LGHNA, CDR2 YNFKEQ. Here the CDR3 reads CASSQERYSNQPQHF. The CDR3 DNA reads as TGTGCCAGCAGCCAAGAGAGGTATAGCAATCAGCCCCAGCATTTT.

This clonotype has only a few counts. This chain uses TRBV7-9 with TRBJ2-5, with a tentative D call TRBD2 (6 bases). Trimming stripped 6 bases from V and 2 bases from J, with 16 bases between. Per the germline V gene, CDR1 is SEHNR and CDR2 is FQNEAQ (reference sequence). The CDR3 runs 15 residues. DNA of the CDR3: TGTGCCAGCAGGCCTAGGGCCCGGGGGCAAGAGACCCAGTACTTC. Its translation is CASRPRARGQETQYF.